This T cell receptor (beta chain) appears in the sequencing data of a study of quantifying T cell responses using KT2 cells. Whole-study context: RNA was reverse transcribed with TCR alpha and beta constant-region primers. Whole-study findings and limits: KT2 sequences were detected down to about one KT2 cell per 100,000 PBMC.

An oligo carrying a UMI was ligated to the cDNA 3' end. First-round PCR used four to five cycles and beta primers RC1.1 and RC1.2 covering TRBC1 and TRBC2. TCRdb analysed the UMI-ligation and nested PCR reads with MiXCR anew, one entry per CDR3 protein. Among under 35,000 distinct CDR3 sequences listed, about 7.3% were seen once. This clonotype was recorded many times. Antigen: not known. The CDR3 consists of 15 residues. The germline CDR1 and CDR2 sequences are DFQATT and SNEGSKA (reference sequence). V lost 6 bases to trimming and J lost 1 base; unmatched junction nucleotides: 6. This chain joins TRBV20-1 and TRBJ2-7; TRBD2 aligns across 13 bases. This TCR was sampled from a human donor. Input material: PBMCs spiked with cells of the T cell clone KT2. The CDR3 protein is CSASGLAGTSYEQYF. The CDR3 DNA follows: TGCAGTGCGTCGGGACTAGCGGGGACATCCTACGAGCAGTACTTC.